This TCR beta chain comes out of a study of blood T cell repertoires in COVID-19. The wider study: The origin of the acute and convalescent COVID-19 samples was the United States, Italy and Spain. Nucleic acid was either cDNA or gDNA, and it came from T cells, B-cell-depleted T cells, or PBMCs.

This CDR3 has 14 residues. Trimming took off 4 bases at V and 2 bases at J, with 14 bases between the two ends. CDR1 and CDR2 from the germline V gene are GTSNPN and SVGIG (reference sequence). Authors' analysis steps: Researchers report that nucleated cell counts were estimated from reference gene primer amplification. Clones were read by immunoSEQ multiplex PCR, and TCRdb kept only the in-frame ones, dropping some. V, J and clone size were drawn from that table, and D and trimming were deduced from the DNA. The sample holds about 380,000 clones, approximately 77% seen once. The source of this sequence is a human donor with acute or convalescent COVID-19. The donor label of this sample is uncertain. Sequenced input: peripheral blood. The gene calls are TRBV30 and TRBJ1-2; tentative D call: TRBD1 (6 bases). The CDR3 reads CAWMVPGENYGYTF. CDR3 nucleotide sequence: TGTGCCTGGATGGTACCAGGGGAAAACTATGGCTACACCTTC.